The clone carrying this T cell receptor (beta chain) was picked up a small number of times. Preparation of the TCRbeta library involved a method that used unique molecular identifiers. TCRdb re-analysed the PCR reads in MiXCR, keeping a single row per CDR3 protein. The top ten clones hold approximately 2.3% of a sample with 330,000 or so distinct CDR3 sequences, 10% of them seen once. The sample belongs to a study of T-cell reconstitution after alpha-beta-depleted transplantation in children. The CDR3 totals 16 residues. Trimming cost V 7 bases and J 7 bases; bases outside gene matches: 16. This specimen consisted of PBMCs from the stem cell graft donor, obtained from the stem cell graft. The rearrangement links TRBV12-3 or TRBV12-4 to TRBJ2-5, with TRBD2 matching 9 bases. The clonotype originates from a human donor who donated a stem cell graft to a child with acute lymphoblastic leukemia. As DNA, the CDR3 is TGTGCCAGCAACCACCGTGGGCGGGAGGGACCGAGGACCCAGTACTTC. As protein: CASNHRGREGPRTQYF.